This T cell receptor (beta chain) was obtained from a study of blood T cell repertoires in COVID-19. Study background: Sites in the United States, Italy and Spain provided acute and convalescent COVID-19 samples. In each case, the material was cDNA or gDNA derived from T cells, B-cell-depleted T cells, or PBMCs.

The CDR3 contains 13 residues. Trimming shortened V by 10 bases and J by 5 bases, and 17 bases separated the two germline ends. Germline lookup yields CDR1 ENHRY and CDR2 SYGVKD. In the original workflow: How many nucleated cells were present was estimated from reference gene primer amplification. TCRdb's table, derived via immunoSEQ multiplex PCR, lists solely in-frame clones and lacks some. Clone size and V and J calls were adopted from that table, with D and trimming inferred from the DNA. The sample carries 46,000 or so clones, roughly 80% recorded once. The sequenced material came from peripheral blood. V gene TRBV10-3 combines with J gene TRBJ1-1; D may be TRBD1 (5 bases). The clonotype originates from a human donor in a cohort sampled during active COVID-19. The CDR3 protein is CASVQGEWTEAFF. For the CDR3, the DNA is TGTGCCAGCGTCCAGGGTGAGTGGACTGAAGCTTTCTTT.